Sequencing of this TCR beta chain was carried out in a study of control samples from healthy donors and cancer patients. CDR3 length equals 16 residues. The J segment lost 6 bases and the V segment lost 2 bases, leaving 8 bases of the junction unmatched. Germline V gives CDR1 SGHRS, CDR2 YFSETQ. Libraries were prepared by immunoSEQ multiplex PCR; TCRdb keeps only in-frame clonotypes and omits some of them. The sample carries around 41,000 clones, around 83% recorded once. The V call is TRBV5-1, the J call TRBJ2-1, with 10 bases fitting TRBD1. The sequencing input was PBMCs. The sequence derives from a woman aged 55-69 years with lung cancer. CDR3 in amino acids: CASSFHDRGLVNEQFF. The CDR3 DNA is TGCGCCAGCAGCTTCCACGACAGGGGGCTCGTCAATGAGCAGTTCTTC.